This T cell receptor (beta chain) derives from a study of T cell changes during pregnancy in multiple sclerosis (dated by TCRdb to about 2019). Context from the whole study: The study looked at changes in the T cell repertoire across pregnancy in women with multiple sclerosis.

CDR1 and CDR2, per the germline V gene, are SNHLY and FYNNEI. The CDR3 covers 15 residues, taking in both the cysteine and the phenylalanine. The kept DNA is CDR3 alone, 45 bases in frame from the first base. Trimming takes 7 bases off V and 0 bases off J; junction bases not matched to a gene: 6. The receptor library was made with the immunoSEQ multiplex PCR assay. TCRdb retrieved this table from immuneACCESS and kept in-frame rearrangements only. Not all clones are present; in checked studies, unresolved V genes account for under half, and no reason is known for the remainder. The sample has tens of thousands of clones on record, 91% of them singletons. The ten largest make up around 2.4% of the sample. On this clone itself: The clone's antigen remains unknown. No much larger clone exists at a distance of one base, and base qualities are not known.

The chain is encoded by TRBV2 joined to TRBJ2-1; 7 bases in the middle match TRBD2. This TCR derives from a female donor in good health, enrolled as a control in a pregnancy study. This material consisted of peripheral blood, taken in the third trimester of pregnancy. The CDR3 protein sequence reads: CASKRGGGSYNEQFF. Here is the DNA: TGTGCCAGCAAACGAGGCGGGGGCTCCTACAATGAGCAGTTCTTC.